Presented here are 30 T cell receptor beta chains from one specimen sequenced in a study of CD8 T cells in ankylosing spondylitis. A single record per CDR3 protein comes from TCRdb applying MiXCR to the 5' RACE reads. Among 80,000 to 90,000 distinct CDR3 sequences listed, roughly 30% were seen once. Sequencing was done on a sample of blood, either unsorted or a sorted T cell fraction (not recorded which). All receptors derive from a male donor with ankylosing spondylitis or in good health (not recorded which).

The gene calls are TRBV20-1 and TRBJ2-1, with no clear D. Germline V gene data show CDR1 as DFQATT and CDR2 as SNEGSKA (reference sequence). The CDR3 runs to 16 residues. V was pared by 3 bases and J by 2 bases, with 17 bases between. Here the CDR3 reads CSARTHGAWAYNEQFF. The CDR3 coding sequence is TGCAGTGCTAGGACCCACGGCGCGTGGGCCTACAATGAGCAGTTCTTC.

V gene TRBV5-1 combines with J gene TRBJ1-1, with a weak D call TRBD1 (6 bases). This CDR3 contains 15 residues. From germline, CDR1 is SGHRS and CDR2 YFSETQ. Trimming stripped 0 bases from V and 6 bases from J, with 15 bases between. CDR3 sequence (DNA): TGCGCCAGCAGCTTGGGCGGGAACAGGGTCGCTGAAGCTTTCTTT. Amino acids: CASSLGGNRVAEAFF.

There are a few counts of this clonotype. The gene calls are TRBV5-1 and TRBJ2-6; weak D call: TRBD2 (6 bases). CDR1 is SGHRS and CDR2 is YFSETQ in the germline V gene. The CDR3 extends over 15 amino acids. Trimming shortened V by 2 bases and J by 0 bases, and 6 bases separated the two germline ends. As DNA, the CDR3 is TGCGCCAGCAGCTTCGGGGGCTCTGGGGCCAACGTCCTGACTTTC. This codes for CASSFGGSGANVLTF.

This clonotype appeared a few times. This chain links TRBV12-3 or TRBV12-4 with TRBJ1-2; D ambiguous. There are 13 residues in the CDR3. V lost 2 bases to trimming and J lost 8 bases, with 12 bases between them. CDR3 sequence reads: CASSLSRGGGYTF. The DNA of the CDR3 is TGTGCCAGCAGTTTAAGTCGGGGAGGAGGCTACACCTTC.

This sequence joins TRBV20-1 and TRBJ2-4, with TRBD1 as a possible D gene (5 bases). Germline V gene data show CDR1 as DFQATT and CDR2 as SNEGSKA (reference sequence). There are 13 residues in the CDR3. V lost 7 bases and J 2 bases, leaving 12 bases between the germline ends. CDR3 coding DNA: TGCAGTGGCTCAGGGCCCCCCAAAAACATTCAGTACTTC. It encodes CSGSGPPKNIQYF.

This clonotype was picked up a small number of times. The CDR3 loop reads CASSLAGLYGYTF. CDR3 nucleotides: TGTGCCAGCAGTTTGGCAGGACTCTATGGCTACACCTTC. The chain uses TRBV12-3 or TRBV12-4 and TRBJ1-2; the D is unclear. There are 13 residues in the CDR3. Trimming removed 3 bases at V and 4 bases at J, with 9 bases between.

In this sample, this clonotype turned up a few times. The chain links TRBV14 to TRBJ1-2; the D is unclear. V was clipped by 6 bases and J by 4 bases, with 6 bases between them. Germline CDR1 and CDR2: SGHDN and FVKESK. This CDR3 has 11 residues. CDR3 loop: CASRTPYGYTF. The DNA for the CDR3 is TGTGCCAGCAGGACACCCTATGGCTACACCTTC.

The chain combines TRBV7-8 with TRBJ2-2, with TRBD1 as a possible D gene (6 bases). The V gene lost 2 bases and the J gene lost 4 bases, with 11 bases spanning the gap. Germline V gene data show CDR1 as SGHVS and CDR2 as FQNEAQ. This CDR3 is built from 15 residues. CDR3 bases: TGTGCCAGCAGCTTACTCCAGGGGCCCACCGGGGAGCTGTTTTTT. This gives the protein CASSLLQGPTGELFF.

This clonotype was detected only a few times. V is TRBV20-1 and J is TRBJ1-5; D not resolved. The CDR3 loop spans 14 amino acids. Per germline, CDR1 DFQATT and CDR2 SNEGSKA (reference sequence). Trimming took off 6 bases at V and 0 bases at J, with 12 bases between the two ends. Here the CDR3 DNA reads TGCAGTGCCAACGACAAATATAGCAATCAGCCCCAGCATTTT. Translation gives CSANDKYSNQPQHF.

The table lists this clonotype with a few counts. CDR3 nucleotide sequence: TGTGCCAGCAGCCTATCCAACTGGGACAGCCAAGAGACCCAGTACTTC. It is translated as CASSLSNWDSQETQYF. The chain joins TRBV5-6 to TRBJ2-5; 7 positions agree with TRBD1. This CDR3 is built from 16 residues. CDR1 and CDR2 (germline): SGHDT, YYEEEE. Losses at the gene ends were 4 bases for V and 1 base for J; bases not matched to a gene: 10.

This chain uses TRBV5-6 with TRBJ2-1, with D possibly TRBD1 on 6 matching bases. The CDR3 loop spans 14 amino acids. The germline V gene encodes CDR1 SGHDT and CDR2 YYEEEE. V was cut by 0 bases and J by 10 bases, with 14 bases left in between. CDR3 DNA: TGTGCCAGCAGCTTGGAGTCGGGCAGGGGCGAGCAGTTCTTC. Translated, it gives CASSLESGRGEQFF.

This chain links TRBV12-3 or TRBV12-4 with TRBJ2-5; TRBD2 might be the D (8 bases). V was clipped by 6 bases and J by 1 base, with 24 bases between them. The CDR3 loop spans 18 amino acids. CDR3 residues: CASSYGETGTRSQETQYF. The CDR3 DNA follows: TGTGCCAGCAGCTACGGAGAGACAGGGACTAGGAGCCAAGAGACCCAGTACTTC.

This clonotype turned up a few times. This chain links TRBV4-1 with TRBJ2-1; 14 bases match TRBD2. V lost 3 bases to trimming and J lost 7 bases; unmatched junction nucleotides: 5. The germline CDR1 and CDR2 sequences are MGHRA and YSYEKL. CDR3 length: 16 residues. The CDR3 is CASSQTSGRAGNEQFF. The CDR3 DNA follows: TGCGCCAGCAGCCAGACTAGCGGGAGGGCCGGGAATGAGCAGTTCTTC.

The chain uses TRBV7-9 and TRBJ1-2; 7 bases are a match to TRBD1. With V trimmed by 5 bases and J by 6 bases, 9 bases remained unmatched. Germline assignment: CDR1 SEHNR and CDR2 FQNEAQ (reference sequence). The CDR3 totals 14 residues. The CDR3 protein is CASSPRQGTDGYTF. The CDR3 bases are TGTGCCAGCAGCCCGAGACAGGGAACGGATGGCTACACCTTC. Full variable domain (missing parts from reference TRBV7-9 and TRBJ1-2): DTGVSQNPRHKITKRGQNVTFRCDPISEHNRLYWYRQTLGQGPEFLTYFQNEAQLEKSRLLSDRFSAERPKGSFSTLEIQRTEQGDSAMYLCASSPRQGTDGYTFGSGTRLTVV.

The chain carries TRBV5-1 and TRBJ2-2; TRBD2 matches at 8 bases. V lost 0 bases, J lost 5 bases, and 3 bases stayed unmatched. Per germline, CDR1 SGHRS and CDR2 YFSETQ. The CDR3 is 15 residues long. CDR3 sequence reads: CASSLVAGKTGELFF. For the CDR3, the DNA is TGCGCCAGCAGCTTGGTAGCGGGGAAAACCGGGGAGCTGTTTTTT.

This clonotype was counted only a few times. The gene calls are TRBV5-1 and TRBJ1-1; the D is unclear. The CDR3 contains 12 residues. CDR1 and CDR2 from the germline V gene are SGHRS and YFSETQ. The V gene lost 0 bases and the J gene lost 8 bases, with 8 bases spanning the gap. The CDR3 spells CASSLAGREAFF. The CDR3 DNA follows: TGCGCCAGCAGCTTGGCGGGGAGGGAAGCTTTCTTT.

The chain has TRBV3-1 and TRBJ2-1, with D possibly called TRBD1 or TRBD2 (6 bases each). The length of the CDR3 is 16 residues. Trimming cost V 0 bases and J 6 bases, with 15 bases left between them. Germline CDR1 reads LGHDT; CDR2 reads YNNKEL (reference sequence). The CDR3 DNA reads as TGTGCCAGCAGCCAAGACAGGGGCGGGGACATCAATGAGCAGTTCTTC. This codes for CASSQDRGGDINEQFF.

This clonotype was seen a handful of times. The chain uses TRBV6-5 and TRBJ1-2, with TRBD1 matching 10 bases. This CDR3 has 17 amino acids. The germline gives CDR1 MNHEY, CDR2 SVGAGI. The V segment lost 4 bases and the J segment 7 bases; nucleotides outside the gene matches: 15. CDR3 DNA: TGTGCCAGCAGTTCACTACTCCGGGACAGGGGTTCTGTTGGCTACACCTTC. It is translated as CASSSLLRDRGSVGYTF.

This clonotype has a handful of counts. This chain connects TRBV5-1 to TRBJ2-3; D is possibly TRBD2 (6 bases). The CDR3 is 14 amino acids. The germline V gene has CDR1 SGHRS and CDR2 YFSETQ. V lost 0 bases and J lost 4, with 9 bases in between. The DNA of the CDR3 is TGCGCCAGCAGCTTGGGGGGGACTTCAGATACGCAGTATTTT. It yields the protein CASSLGGTSDTQYF.

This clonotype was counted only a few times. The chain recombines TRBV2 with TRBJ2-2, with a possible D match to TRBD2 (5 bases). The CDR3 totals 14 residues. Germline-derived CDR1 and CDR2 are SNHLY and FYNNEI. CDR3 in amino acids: CANRLQTNTGELFF. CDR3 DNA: TGTGCAAACCGACTACAGACGAACACCGGGGAGCTGTTTTTT.

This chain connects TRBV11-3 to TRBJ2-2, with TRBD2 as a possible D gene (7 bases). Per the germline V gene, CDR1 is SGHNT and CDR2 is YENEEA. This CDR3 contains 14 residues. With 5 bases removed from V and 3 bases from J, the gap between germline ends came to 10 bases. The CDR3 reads CASSRGRDTGELFF. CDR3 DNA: TGTGCCAGCAGCAGGGGGAGGGACACCGGGGAGCTGTTTTTT.

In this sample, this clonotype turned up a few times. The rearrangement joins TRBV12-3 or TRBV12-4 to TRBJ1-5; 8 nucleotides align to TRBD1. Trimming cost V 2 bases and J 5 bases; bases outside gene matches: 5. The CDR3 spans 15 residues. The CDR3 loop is CASSLTVTGDQPQHF. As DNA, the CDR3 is TGTGCCAGCAGTTTAACCGTGACAGGGGATCAGCCCCAGCATTTT.

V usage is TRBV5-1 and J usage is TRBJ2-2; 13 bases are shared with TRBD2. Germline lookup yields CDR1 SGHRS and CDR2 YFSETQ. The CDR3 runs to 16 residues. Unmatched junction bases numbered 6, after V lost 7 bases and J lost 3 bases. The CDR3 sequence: CASVGLAGLDTGELFF. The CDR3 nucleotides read TGCGCCAGCGTGGGACTAGCGGGACTAGACACCGGGGAGCTGTTTTTT.

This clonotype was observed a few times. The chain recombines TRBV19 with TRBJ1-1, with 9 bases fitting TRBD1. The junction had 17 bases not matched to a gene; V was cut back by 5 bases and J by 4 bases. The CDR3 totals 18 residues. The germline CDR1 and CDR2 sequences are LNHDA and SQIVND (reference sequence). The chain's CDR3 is CASSATPGQGRGGTEAFF. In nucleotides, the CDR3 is TGTGCCAGTAGTGCTACTCCAGGACAGGGGAGGGGTGGCACTGAAGCTTTCTTT. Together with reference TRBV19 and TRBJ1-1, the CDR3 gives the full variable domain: DGGITQSPKYLFRKEGQNVTLSCEQNLNHDAMYWYRQDPGQGLRLIYYSQIVNDFQKGDIAEGYSVSREKKESFPLTVTSAQKNPTAFYLCASSATPGQGRGGTEAFFGQGTRLTVV.

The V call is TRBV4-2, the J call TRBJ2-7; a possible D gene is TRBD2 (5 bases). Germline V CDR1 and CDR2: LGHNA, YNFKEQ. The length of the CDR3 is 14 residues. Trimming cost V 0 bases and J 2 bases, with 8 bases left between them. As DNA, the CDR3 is TGTGCCAGCAGCCAAGAGCCGGGGACCTACGAGCAGTACTTC. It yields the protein CASSQEPGTYEQYF.

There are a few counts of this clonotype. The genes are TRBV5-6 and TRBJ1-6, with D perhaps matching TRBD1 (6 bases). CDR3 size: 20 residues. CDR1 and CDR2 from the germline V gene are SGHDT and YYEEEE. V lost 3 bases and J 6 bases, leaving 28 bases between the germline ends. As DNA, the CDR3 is TGTGCCAGCAGCTCGTATAGGCTTGCGGGGGGCAGCTCTTCTAATTCACCCCTCCACTTT. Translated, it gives CASSSYRLAGGSSSNSPLHF.

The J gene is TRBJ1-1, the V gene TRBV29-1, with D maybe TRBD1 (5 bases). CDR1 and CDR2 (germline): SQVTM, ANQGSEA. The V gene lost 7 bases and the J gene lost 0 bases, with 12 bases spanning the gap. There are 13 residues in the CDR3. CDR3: CSDRQSMNTEAFF. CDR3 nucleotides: TGCAGCGACCGACAGAGCATGAACACTGAAGCTTTCTTT.

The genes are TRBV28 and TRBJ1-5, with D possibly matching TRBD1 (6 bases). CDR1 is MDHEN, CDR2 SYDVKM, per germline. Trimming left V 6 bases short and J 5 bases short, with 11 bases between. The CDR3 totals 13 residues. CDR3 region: CASSTDSYQPQHF. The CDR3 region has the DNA TGTGCCAGCAGCACGGACAGTTATCAGCCCCAGCATTTT. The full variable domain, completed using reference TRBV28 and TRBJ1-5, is DVKVTQSSRYLVKRTGEKVFLECVQDMDHENMFWYRQDPGLGLRLIYFSYDVKMKEKGDIPEGYSVSREKKERFSLILESASTNQTSMYLCASSTDSYQPQHFGDGTRLSIL.

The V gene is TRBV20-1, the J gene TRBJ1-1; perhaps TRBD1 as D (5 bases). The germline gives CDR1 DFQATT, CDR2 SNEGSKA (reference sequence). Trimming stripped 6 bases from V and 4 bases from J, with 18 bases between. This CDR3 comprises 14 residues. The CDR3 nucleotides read TGCAGTGCCCCTAGAGTGGGGCCCGGCACTGAAGCTTTCTTT. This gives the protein CSAPRVGPGTEAFF.

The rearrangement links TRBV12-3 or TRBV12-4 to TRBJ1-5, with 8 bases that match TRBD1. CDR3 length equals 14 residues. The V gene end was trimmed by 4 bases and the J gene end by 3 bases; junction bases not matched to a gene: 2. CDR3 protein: CASSWTGNNQPQHF. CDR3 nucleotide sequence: TGTGCCAGCAGTTGGACAGGGAACAATCAGCCCCAGCATTTT.